Many counts were recorded for the clone carrying this T cell receptor (beta chain). Its specificity is unknown. In making TCR beta libraries, quantitative 5'-RACE with molecular barcodes was used. One entry per CDR3 protein results from TCRdb running MiXCR on the 5' RACE reads. Among some 450,000 distinct CDR3 sequences listed, under 20% were seen once. The data were taken from a study of CD8 T cells in ankylosing spondylitis. General study findings and limits: Past research had described some motif variants in reactive arthritis synovial fluid and blood. Roughly eight highly homologous variants made up a TCR beta motif that seemed to typify ankylosing spondylitis blood. Significant enrichment of disease-linked clones was reported in matched ankylosing spondylitis synovial fluid.

V was pared by 7 bases and J by 2 bases, with 5 bases of the junction left unmatched. The CDR3 consists of 14 residues. Sequencing was performed on blood, either unsorted or a sorted T cell fraction (not recorded which). V and J are TRBV12-3 or TRBV12-4 and TRBJ2-7; TRBD1 aligns across 10 bases. The sequence was collected from a male donor with ankylosing spondylitis. CDR3 sequence reads: CASNPTGGPYEQYF. CDR3 coding DNA: TGTGCCAGCAATCCGACAGGGGGCCCCTACGAGCAGTACTTC.